The 8 T cell receptor beta chains listed next were all sequenced from one sample in a study of blood T cell repertoires in COVID-19. Assay used: immunoSEQ multiplex PCR; TCRdb lists only in-frame clones, some missing. Of some 83,000 clones detected, about two thirds appear once; the ten largest clones hold approximately 15%. The sequencing sample was made of peripheral blood. The receptors derive from a woman of 80 years or more with acute or convalescent COVID-19.

The chain combines TRBV28 with TRBJ1-2; 9 bases match TRBD1. With V trimmed by 4 bases and J by 4 bases, 10 bases remained unmatched. CDR1 and CDR2 (germline): MDHEN, SYDVKM. The CDR3 totals 16 residues. The CDR3 DNA reads TGTGCCAGCAGTTCCCCCTGGGGACAGGGAGTCTATGGCTACACCTTC. Translating it yields CASSSPWGQGVYGYTF.

This rearrangement joins TRBV7-2 to TRBJ2-1; no clear D gene. The CDR3 is 15 residues long. CDR1 is SGHTA, CDR2 FQGNSA, per germline. Trimming took off 3 bases at V and 0 bases at J, with 9 bases between the two ends. CDR3 amino acids: CASSFLPSSYNEQFF. Written as DNA, the CDR3 is TGTGCCAGCAGCTTCCTACCGAGCTCCTACAATGAGCAGTTCTTC.

This clone has only a few counts. J is TRBJ2-7 and V is TRBV6-2 or TRBV6-3; 12 nucleotides line up with TRBD2. CDR1 and CDR2 (germline): MNHEY, SVGEGT. The junction had 8 bases not matched to a gene; V was cut back by 4 bases and J by 4 bases. CDR3 size: 16 residues. The CDR3 here is CASSSNGLAGRYEQYF. The CDR3 region has the DNA TGTGCCAGCAGTTCCAACGGACTAGCGGGGAGGTACGAGCAGTACTTC.

V gene TRBV19 combines with J gene TRBJ1-3, with D unclear. Trimming removed 5 bases from V and 1 base from J, with 15 bases in between. CDR1 and CDR2 from the germline V gene are LNHDA and SQIVND (reference sequence). The CDR3 consists of 16 residues. CDR3 loop: CASSALRQASGNTIYF. CDR3 bases: TGTGCCAGTAGTGCCCTCCGGCAGGCGTCTGGAAACACCATATATTTT.

The V gene is TRBV7-2, the J gene TRBJ2-3; D is possibly TRBD2 (6 bases). The CDR3 is made up of 15 amino acids. CDR1 is SGHTA, CDR2 FQGNSA, per germline. The ends were cut back, 1 base at V and 1 base at J, with 9 bases in the middle. The CDR3 coding sequence is TGTGCCAGCAGCTTAGTTTGGGGGGGCACAGATACGCAGTATTTT. Its protein product is CASSLVWGGTDTQYF.

The rearrangement uses TRBV4-1 and TRBJ2-7; a weak D match, TRBD2 (5 bases). V was pared by 1 base and J by 4 bases, with 14 bases between. Germline V gene sequence: CDR1 MGHRA, CDR2 YSYEKL. This CDR3 comprises 15 residues. The CDR3 spells CASSQAPGNLYEQYF. CDR3 bases: TGCGCCAGCAGCCAAGCCCCGGGGAATTTATACGAGCAGTACTTC.

The rearrangement joins TRBV5-1 to TRBJ2-7; TRBD2 might be the D (5 bases). V was cut by 0 bases and J by 2 bases, with 15 bases left in between. There are 16 residues in the CDR3. CDR1 SGHRS and CDR2 YFSETQ come from the germline V gene. CDR3 sequence: CASSLAKGFGTYEQYF. For the CDR3, the DNA is TGCGCCAGCAGCTTGGCGAAGGGCTTCGGGACCTACGAGCAGTACTTC.

This clone was seen a few times. The genes are TRBV28 and TRBJ1-6; no definite D call. The CDR3 is 14 residues long. Trimming shortened V by 2 bases and J by 6 bases, and 8 bases separated the two germline ends. Germline CDR1 MDHEN, CDR2 SYDVKM. CDR3: CASSLAGPNSPLHF. The CDR3 nucleotides read TGTGCCAGCAGTTTAGCGGGCCCTAATTCACCCCTCCACTTT.